This TCR beta chain was obtained from a study of T-cell reconstitution after alpha-beta-depleted transplantation in children. Unique molecular identifiers were used in preparing the TCRbeta library. Using its own MiXCR run on the PCR reads, TCRdb lists one record per CDR3 protein. The sample records about 610,000 distinct CDR3 sequences, over 9.5% being singletons. The CDR3 spans 13 residues. Germline CDR1 SSHAT, CDR2 FNYEAQ (reference sequence). A word on this clonotype: A read error may account for a junction end that differs from germline.

The source of this sequence is a human donor who donated a stem cell graft to a child with acute myeloid leukemia. This sequence joins TRBV7-7 and TRBJ1-6; the D is unclear. The material was PBMCs from the stem cell graft donor, obtained from the stem cell graft. The CDR3 nucleotides read TGTGCTAGCAGCTTGGACGCGAATTCACCCCTCCACTTT. It specifies CASSLDANSPLHF.